This TCR beta chain originates from a study of cytotoxic CD8 clonotypes in ibrutinib-treated CLL. At the level of the study: By median around 74 months, approximately twelve had progressed and about 15 stayed remitted; responses had been 2 complete and about 24 partial.

TCRdb's table, derived via immunoSEQ multiplex PCR, lists solely in-frame clones and lacks some. The repertoire holds about 140,000 clones, with 80% as singletons. CDR1 SGHAT and CDR2 FQNNGV come from the germline V gene. V shed 4 bases and J shed 4 bases, with 11 bases lying between them. There are 15 residues in the CDR3. Whole-study results and caveats: Clonality increased at ibrutinib response, then returned toward baseline at progression. Public clonotypes, rarely seen, contracted or held steady on treatment. Higher circulating CD8+ T-cell counts strongly accompanied higher baseline clonality, above age-matched healthy donors.

Details on this clone: Its target is unknown.

This specimen was PBMCs, taken after 36 months of ibrutinib treatment. The sequence was collected from a human donor with chronic lymphocytic leukemia. V is TRBV11-2 and J is TRBJ2-6; D tentatively reads TRBD1 or TRBD2 (6 bases each). CDR3 sequence reads: CASSSRGVGANVLTF. For the CDR3, the DNA is TGTGCCAGCAGCTCTAGGGGGGTCGGGGCCAACGTCCTGACTTTC. Based on the CDR3 plus reference TRBV11-2 and TRBJ2-6, the full variable domain is EAGVAQSPRYKIIEKRQSVAFWCNPISGHATLYWYQQILGQGPKLLIQFQNNGVVDDSQLPKDRFSAERLKGVDSTLKIQPAKLEDSAVYLCASSSRGVGANVLTFGAGSRLTVL.